This paragraph covers one T cell receptor beta chain sequence. Antigen specificity is unknown. 60 Vbeta and 13 Jbeta primers were used in PCR. Measured with immunoSEQ multiplex PCR; TCRdb has only the in-frame clones, and not every one. In the table there are over 150,000 clones, approximately 80% of which are singletons. These data come from a study of cytomegalovirus exposure and HLA in healthy donors. From germline, CDR1 is SGDLS and CDR2 YYNGEE. The CDR3 contains 14 residues. V lost 0 bases, J lost 6 bases, and 12 bases lay in between. Study results and limitations: Indistinguishability led to the exclusion of some V segments, TRBV6-2 and TRBV6-3 included. What TCR beta sequences reportedly achieved was accurate prediction of HLA-A and HLA-B alleles in most subjects. Roughly uniform depth of sequencing across donors was assumed in presence/absence analyses. Several of the most significant clusters were apparently associated with common viral pathogens in a later analysis.

This chain links TRBV9 with TRBJ1-2; D is uncertain. The specimen sequenced was PBMCs. The TCR sequence derives from a woman aged 40-49 years in good health and CMV-seropositive. Here the CDR3 DNA reads TGTGCCAGCAGCGTAGCTACCAATCAGGATGGCTACACCTTC. Amino acids: CASSVATNQDGYTF.